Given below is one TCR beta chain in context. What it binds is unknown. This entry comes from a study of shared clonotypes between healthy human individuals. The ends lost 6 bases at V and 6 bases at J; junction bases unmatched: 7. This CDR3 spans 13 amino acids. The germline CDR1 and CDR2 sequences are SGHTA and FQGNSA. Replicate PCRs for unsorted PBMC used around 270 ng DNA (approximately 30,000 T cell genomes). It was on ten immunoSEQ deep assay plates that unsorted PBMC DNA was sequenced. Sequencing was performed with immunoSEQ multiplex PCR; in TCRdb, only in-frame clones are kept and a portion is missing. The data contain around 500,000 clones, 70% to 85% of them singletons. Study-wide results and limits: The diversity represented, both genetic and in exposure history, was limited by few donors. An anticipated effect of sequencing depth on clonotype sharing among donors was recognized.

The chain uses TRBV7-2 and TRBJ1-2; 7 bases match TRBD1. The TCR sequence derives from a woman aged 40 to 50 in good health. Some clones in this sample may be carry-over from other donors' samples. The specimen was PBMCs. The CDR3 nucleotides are TGTGCCAGCAGTAAAGACAGGGATCATGGCTACACCTTC. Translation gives CASSKDRDHGYTF.